This T cell receptor (beta chain) was identified in a study of T cells in localized non-small cell lung cancer. This CDR3 region has 17 residues. Per germline, CDR1 SGDLS and CDR2 YYNGEE. Deletions cut 0 bases from V and 6 bases from J, with 18 bases between. This table comes from immunoSEQ multiplex PCR, and its TCRdb copy is limited to in-frame clones, with some not included. This table holds 5,200 or so clones, 84% found once. The source material was peripheral blood mononuclear cells, sampled before any cancer treatment. The chain employs TRBV9 and TRBJ2-2, with D possibly TRBD2 on 7 matching bases. The receptor comes from a female donor at least 60 years old with stage II lung adenocarcinoma. The CDR3 sequence is CASSVEVGLGGAGELFF. The CDR3, as DNA: TGTGCCAGCAGCGTAGAGGTGGGCCTAGGGGGGGCCGGGGAGCTGTTTTTT. Combining the CDR3 with reference TRBV9 and TRBJ2-2 gives the whole variable domain DSGVTQTPKHLITATGQRVTLRCSPRSGDLSVYWYQQSLDQGLQFLIQYYNGEERAKGNILERFSAQQFPDLHSELNLSSLELGDSALYFCASSVEVGLGGAGELFFGEGSRLTVL.